Presented here are 21 T cell receptor beta chains from one specimen sequenced in a study of early T cells in non-severe SARS-CoV-2 infection. TCRdb re-analysed the 5' RACE reads in MiXCR, keeping a single row per CDR3 protein. There are approximately 60,000 distinct CDR3 sequences in the sample; approximately 13% occur only once, and roughly 1.4% lies in the top ten. Sequencing was performed on whole blood. The receptor source for this set is an adult who was a healthcare worker with PCR-confirmed SARS-CoV-2 infection or an uninfected control (not recorded which).

This chain connects TRBV29-1 to TRBJ2-5, with D possibly TRBD1 on 5 matching bases. Germline V gene lookup returns CDR1 SQVTM and CDR2 ANQGSEA. The CDR3 is made up of 13 amino acids. Trimming shortened V by 2 bases and J by 3 bases, and 10 bases separated the two germline ends. The CDR3 protein is CSVERAREETQYF. In DNA, the CDR3 is TGCAGCGTTGAACGGGCCAGGGAAGAGACCCAGTACTTC.

The chain has TRBV12-3 or TRBV12-4 and TRBJ1-4, with a weak D call TRBD1 (5 bases). CDR3 length: 13 amino acids. Trimming pared 7 bases from V and 8 bases from J, leaving 14 bases between. CDR3 coding DNA: TGTGCCAGCATTTCGGGGGGTGGCGAAAAACTGTTTTTT. It translates to CASISGGGEKLFF.

Many counts were recorded for this clonotype. This sequence joins TRBV7-2 and TRBJ2-7; TRBD1 aligns across 7 bases. Germline CDR1 is SGHTA and CDR2 is FQGNSA. J gave up 0 bases and V 8 bases, and 7 bases lay outside the gene matches. The CDR3 spans 14 residues. CDR3 region: CASGRDRSSYEQYF. CDR3 DNA: TGTGCCAGCGGTCGGGACAGATCCTCCTACGAGCAGTACTTC.

This clonotype has ten or more counts. The chain couples TRBV12-3 or TRBV12-4 to TRBJ1-5; 9 bases line up with TRBD1. V lost 5 bases to trimming and J lost 4 bases; unmatched junction nucleotides: 9. The CDR3 spans 16 residues. DNA of the CDR3: TGTGCCAGCAGTCGGGCGACAGGGGGAAAGAATCAGCCCCAGCATTTT. Protein: CASSRATGGKNQPQHF.

The chain uses TRBV5-4 and TRBJ1-6; 9 nucleotides line up with TRBD1. The CDR3 covers 14 residues. Germline V gene data show CDR1 as SGHNT and CDR2 as YYREEE (reference sequence). V trimming: 4 bases; J trimming: 11 bases; junction bases outside the gene matches: 7. The CDR3 loop is CASSNRDRVTPLHF. Written as DNA, the CDR3 is TGTGCCAGCAGCAACCGGGACAGGGTGACACCCCTCCACTTT. Supplemented by reference TRBV5-4 and TRBJ1-6, the full variable domain reads ETGVTQSPTHLIKTRGQQVTLRCSSQSGHNTVSWYQQALGQGPQFIFQYYREEENGRGNFPPRFSGLQFPNYSSELNVNALELDDSALYLCASSNRDRVTPLHFGNGTRLTVT.

This clonotype was counted only a few times. The genes are TRBV9 and TRBJ2-1, with D possibly being TRBD2 (7 bases). V lost 0 bases and J lost 10, with 17 bases in between. Germline values: CDR1 SGDLS, CDR2 YYNGEE. The CDR3 is 15 amino acids. The DNA of the CDR3 is TGTGCCAGCAGCGTAGCTGGGGGGGCCCTTAAAGAGCAGTTCTTC. Its protein is CASSVAGGALKEQFF. The full variable domain, its missing parts supplied by reference TRBV9 and TRBJ2-1, is DSGVTQTPKHLITATGQRVTLRCSPRSGDLSVYWYQQSLDQGLQFLIQYYNGEERAKGNILERFSAQQFPDLHSELNLSSLELGDSALYFCASSVAGGALKEQFFGPGTRLTVL.

This clonotype was counted many times. This chain links TRBV24-1 with TRBJ1-3; tentative D call: TRBD1 (5 bases). With 5 bases removed from V and 4 bases from J, the gap between germline ends came to 14 bases. The CDR3 covers 15 residues. Germline V gene sequence: CDR1 KGHDR, CDR2 SFDVKD. CDR3: CATSGHRSSGNTIYF. CDR3 sequence (DNA): TGTGCCACCAGTGGTCACAGGTCTTCGGGAAACACCATATATTTT.

The rearrangement links TRBV6-2 or TRBV6-3 to TRBJ2-3; 11 bases line up with TRBD2. The V and J ends lost 7 bases and 3 bases, in that order; junction bases with no gene match: 21. Germline CDR1 reads MNHEY; CDR2 reads SVGEGT. The CDR3 contains 20 residues. CDR3 nucleotide sequence: TGTGCCAGCACTCCAACGTCCCTAGCGGGGGGCCTCCACCTAACAGATACGCAGTATTTT. It yields the protein CASTPTSLAGGLHLTDTQYF.

The chain combines TRBV20-1 with TRBJ2-5; TRBD2 is a possible D gene (7 bases). Trimming cost V 7 bases and J 5 bases, with 14 bases left between them. The CDR3 has 12 residues. Per the germline V gene, CDR1 is DFQATT and CDR2 is SNEGSKA (reference sequence). The CDR3 protein is CSVLKGGETQYF. Here the CDR3 DNA reads TGCAGTGTCTTGAAGGGGGGGGAGACCCAGTACTTC.

This clonotype was detected a few times. The gene calls are TRBV4-3 and TRBJ2-3; 11 bases match TRBD2. CDR3 length: 17 residues. The germline gives CDR1 LGHNA, CDR2 YSLEER. Germline trimming cut 0 bases from V and 7 bases from J; bases unmatched to any gene: 9. This CDR3 reads CASSQDPGTSGSNTQYF. CDR3 in DNA: TGCGCCAGCAGCCAAGATCCCGGGACTAGCGGTTCTAATACGCAGTATTTT.

This rearrangement joins TRBV20-1 to TRBJ2-3, with TRBD2 matching 7 bases. Germline V lookup: CDR1 DFQATT, CDR2 SNEGSKA (reference sequence). Germline trimming cut 1 base from V and 4 bases from J; bases unmatched to any gene: 8. The CDR3 is 15 amino acids. The CDR3 loop is CSARGRLASPDTQYF. In DNA, the CDR3 is TGCAGTGCTAGAGGCCGACTAGCCAGCCCAGATACGCAGTATTTT.

At least ten counts were recorded for this clonotype. The rearrangement joins TRBV11-2 to TRBJ2-3; D is unclear. The CDR3 is 11 amino acids. V was trimmed by 5 bases and J by 2 bases, leaving 2 bases between them. Germline values: CDR1 SGHAT, CDR2 FQNNGV. The CDR3 protein is CASSPTDTQYF. CDR3 bases: TGTGCCAGCAGCCCCACAGATACGCAGTATTTT.

The chain is built from TRBV6-5 and TRBJ1-5; TRBD1 matches 7 bases. Germline trimming cut 8 bases from V and 1 base from J; bases unmatched to any gene: 8. This CDR3 is 15 amino acids long. The germline V gene has CDR1 MNHEY and CDR2 SVGAGI. CDR3 amino acids: CASGGGTESNQPQHF. The CDR3 nucleotides are TGTGCCAGCGGAGGCGGGACAGAGAGCAATCAGCCCCAGCATTTT.

This clonotype was observed at least ten times. The rearrangement joins TRBV20-1 to TRBJ1-5; TRBD1 is a possible D gene (6 bases). V dropped 4 bases and J dropped 1 base, with 20 bases sitting between them. The germline V gene has CDR1 DFQATT and CDR2 SNEGSKA (reference sequence). The CDR3 runs 17 residues. CDR3 sequence (DNA): TGCAGTGCTATCCAGGGTGGGGGCGTCGGAAGCAATCAGCCCCAGCATTTT. Amino acid sequence: CSAIQGGGVGSNQPQHF.

CDR3 nucleotide sequence: TGCAGTGCTAGAAGGCTAGCGGGGACCGATACGCAGTATTTT. Its translation: CSARRLAGTDTQYF. The chain uses TRBV20-1 and TRBJ2-3, with 9 bases lining up with TRBD2. Germline CDR1 DFQATT, CDR2 SNEGSKA (reference sequence). The J segment lost 6 bases and the V segment lost 2 bases, leaving 6 bases of the junction unmatched. The CDR3 totals 14 residues.

This clonotype showed up just a few times. This sequence joins TRBV7-6 and TRBJ2-3; possibly TRBD1 or TRBD2 for D (5 bases each). The V gene lost 6 bases and the J gene lost 6 bases, with 25 bases spanning the gap. The germline V gene encodes CDR1 SGHVS and CDR2 FNYEAQ. The CDR3 has 17 amino acids. The CDR3 sequence: CASSSSPSGVGHDTQYF. CDR3 sequence (DNA): TGTGCCAGCAGTTCTAGCCCCTCCGGGGTGGGGCACGATACGCAGTATTTT.

This clonotype has ten or more counts. The chain joins TRBV6-2 or TRBV6-3 to TRBJ2-1; 10 nucleotides line up with TRBD2. This CDR3 has 17 residues. Germline V gene data show CDR1 as MNHEY and CDR2 as SVGEGT. The V segment lost 2 bases and the J segment 2 bases; nucleotides outside the gene matches: 6. CDR3 nucleotide sequence: TGTGCCAGCAGTTACGAGACTAGCGGGTATCCCTACAATGAGCAGTTCTTC. This encodes CASSYETSGYPYNEQFF.

This clonotype was recorded many times. The chain has TRBV6-2 or TRBV6-3 and TRBJ2-3, with 8 positions matching TRBD2. The CDR3 spans 14 residues. Trimming removed 5 bases from V and 6 bases from J; junction bases left unmatched: 7. CDR1 MNHEY and CDR2 SVGEGT come from the germline V gene. CDR3 in DNA: TGTGCCAGCAGTCCCCCGGGAGGGGCGGATACGCAGTATTTT. Its translation is CASSPPGGADTQYF.

This clonotype was observed a handful of times. The chain employs TRBV6-5 and TRBJ2-3; possible D gene TRBD2, 5 bases. The V end was cut by 6 bases, the J end by 3 bases, with 10 bases between. The CDR3 length is 13 residues. Germline loops: CDR1 MNHEY, CDR2 SVGAGI. As DNA, the CDR3 is TGTGCCAGCAGCCTAGCCCTAACAGATACGCAGTATTTT. Its translation: CASSLALTDTQYF.

The chain couples TRBV7-2 to TRBJ2-2, with a weak D call TRBD2 (6 bases). Germline assignment: CDR1 SGHTA and CDR2 FQGNSA. Between the trimmed V and J ends, which lost 5 bases and 9 bases, there was a span of 22 bases. The CDR3 extends over 16 amino acids. CDR3 coding DNA: TGTGCCAGCAGCCTACCCGGCGGGGCCACCTTAAGGGAGCTGTTTTTT. This codes for CASSLPGGATLRELFF.

V gene TRBV20-1 combines with J gene TRBJ2-7; 7 bases fit TRBD1. The junction had 7 bases not matched to a gene; V was cut back by 3 bases and J by 2 bases. The CDR3 is made up of 14 amino acids. CDR1 and CDR2 (germline): DFQATT, SNEGSKA (reference sequence). CDR3 sequence reads: CSARKVGTAYEQYF. CDR3 DNA sequence: TGCAGTGCTAGGAAAGTCGGGACAGCCTACGAGCAGTACTTC.